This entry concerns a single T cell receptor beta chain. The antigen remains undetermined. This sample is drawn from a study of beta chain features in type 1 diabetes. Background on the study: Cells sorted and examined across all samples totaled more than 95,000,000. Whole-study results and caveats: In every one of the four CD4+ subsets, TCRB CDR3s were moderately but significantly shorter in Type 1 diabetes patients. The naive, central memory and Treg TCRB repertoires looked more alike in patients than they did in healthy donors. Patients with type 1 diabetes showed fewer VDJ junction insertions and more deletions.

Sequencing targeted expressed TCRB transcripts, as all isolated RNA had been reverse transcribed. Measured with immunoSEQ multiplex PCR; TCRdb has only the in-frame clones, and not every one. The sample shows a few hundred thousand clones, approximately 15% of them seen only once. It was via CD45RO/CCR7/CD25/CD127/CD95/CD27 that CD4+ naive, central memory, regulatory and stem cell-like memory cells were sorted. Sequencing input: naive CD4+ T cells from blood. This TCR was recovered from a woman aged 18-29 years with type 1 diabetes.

DNA for the CDR3: TGTGCCAGCAGCTTAGGTTGGTATGCGGGAGATGCCGAGCAGTACTTC. Translating it yields CASSLGWYAGDAEQYF. The rearrangement links TRBV7-6 to TRBJ2-7, with TRBD2 matching 7 bases. The CDR3 runs 16 residues. Germline V gene data show CDR1 as SGHVS and CDR2 as FNYEAQ. Trimming cost V 1 base and J 6 bases; bases outside gene matches: 12. Looking up the rest from reference TRBV7-6 and TRBJ2-7 gives the full variable domain: GAGVSQSPRYKVTKRGQDVALRCDPISGHVSLYWYRQALGQGPEFLTYFNYEAQQDKSGLPNDRFSAERPEGSISTLTIQRTEQRDSAMYRCASSLGWYAGDAEQYFGPGTRLTVT.